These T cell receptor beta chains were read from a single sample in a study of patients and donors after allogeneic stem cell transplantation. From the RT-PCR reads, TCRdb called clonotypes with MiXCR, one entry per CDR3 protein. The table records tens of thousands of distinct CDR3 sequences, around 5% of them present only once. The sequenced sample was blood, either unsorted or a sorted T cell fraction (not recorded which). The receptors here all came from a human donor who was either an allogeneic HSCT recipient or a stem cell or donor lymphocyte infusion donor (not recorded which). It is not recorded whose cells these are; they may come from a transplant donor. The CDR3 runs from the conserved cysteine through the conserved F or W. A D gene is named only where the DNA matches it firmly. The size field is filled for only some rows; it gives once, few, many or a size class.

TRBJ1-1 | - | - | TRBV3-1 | TGTGCCAGCAGCCAAGATGGGGCTGCTGAAGCTTTCTTT | CASSQDGAAEAFF
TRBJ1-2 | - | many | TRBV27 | TGTGCCAGCAGTTTAAAAGGAGACGGCGGCGGGGGCTACACCTTC | CASSLKGDGGGGYTF
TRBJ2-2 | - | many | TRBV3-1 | TGTGCCAGCAGCCCCTTGGGGAGTTGGAACACCGGGGAGCTGTTTTTT | CASSPLGSWNTGELFF
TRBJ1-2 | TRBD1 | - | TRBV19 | TGTGCCAGTAGATCAGGGGGAACGGTCGTAAGCTATGGCTACACCTTC | CASRSGGTVVSYGYTF
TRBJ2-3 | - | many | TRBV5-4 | TGTGCCAGCAGCCTTCCTAGCACAGATACGCAGTATTTT | CASSLPSTDTQYF
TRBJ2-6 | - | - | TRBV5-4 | TGTGCCGGGGGACGGGCCAGCTCTGGGGCCAACGTCCTGACTTTC | CAGGRASSGANVLTF
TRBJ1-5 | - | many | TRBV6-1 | TGTGCCAGCAGTGAAGGTCAGGGACAGCCCCAGCATTTT | CASSEGQGQPQHF
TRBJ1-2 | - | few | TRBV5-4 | TGTGCCAGCAGCTTTATGACAGAACGGAAAGGCTACACCTTC | CASSFMTERKGYTF
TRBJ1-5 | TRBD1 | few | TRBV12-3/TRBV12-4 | TGTGCCAGCAGACGGGACAGGGGTATTCAGCCCCAGCATTTT | CASRRDRGIQPQHF
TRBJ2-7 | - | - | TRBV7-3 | TGTGCCAGCAGCCCTCAGGGGGGGGGCTCCTACGAGCAGTACTTC | CASSPQGGGSYEQYF
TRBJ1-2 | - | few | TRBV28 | TGTGCCAGCAGTTTTCGCGACAGCTGGTCCTACACCTTC | CASSFRDSWSYTF
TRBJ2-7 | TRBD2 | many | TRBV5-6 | TGTGCCAGCAACCGAGCGGGGCTGTACGAGCAGTACTTC | CASNRAGLYEQYF
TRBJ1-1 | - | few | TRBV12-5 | TGTGCTAGTGGTTTGGAGGCCGCGGGGGCTGAAGCTTTCTTT | CASGLEAAGAEAFF
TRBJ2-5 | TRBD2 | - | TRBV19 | TGTGCCAGTAGTATAGTTCCTAGCGGGGGGGGTGAGACCCAGTACTTC | CASSIVPSGGGETQYF
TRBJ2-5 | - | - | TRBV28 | TGTGCCAGCACTTCAAGGGGGGGCCTCCAAGAGACCCAGTACTTC | CASTSRGGLQETQYF
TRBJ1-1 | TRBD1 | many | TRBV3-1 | TGTGCCAGCAGCCAAATATCTCAGGGGGCGCGGACTGAAGCTTTCTTT | CASSQISQGARTEAFF
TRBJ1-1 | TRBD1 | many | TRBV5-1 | TGCGCCAGCAGCGTGGGACTCCTGACAGGGAAGAACACTGAAGCTTTCTTT | CASSVGLLTGKNTEAFF
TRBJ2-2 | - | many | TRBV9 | TGTGCCAGCAGCGTAGTATCCGGGGAGCTGTTTTTT | CASSVVSGELFF
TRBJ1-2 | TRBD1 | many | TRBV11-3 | TGTGCCAGCAGCGGTGACAGGGGGCAGGTCTATGGCTACACCTTC | CASSGDRGQVYGYTF
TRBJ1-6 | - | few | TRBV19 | TGTGCCAGTAGTATAGCCGTTTTTGAGGATTCACCCCTCCACTTT | CASSIAVFEDSPLHF
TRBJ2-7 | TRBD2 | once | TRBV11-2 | TGTGCCAGCACCTCCTCTAGCGGTACCACCTACGAGCAGTACTTC | CASTSSSGTTYEQYF
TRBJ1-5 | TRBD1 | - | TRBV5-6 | TGTGCCAGCAGCAGGACAGGGGGCGATCAGCCCCAGCATTTT | CASSRTGGDQPQHF
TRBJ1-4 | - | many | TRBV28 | TGTGCCAGCAGTCCGTCGACAGCTTTAAATGAAAAACTGTTTTTT | CASSPSTALNEKLFF
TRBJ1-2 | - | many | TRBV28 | TGTGCCAGCAGTCCTCCTAAGGATGGCTACACCTTC | CASSPPKDGYTF
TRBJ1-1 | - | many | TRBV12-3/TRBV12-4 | TGTGCCAGCAGTTTAGTGGGACTGTACACTGAAGCTTTCTTT | CASSLVGLYTEAFF
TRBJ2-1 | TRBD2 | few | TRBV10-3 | TGTGCCATCGGCCCCAAGGCGGGGGGATCATACAATGAGCAGTTCTTC | CAIGPKAGGSYNEQFF
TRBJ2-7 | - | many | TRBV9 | TGTGCCAGCAGCCCCACCGGGACATCGGCCTACGAGCAGTACTTC | CASSPTGTSAYEQYF
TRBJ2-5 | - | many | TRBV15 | TGTGCCACCAGCAGAGATCGTCCGGGCGAGGGGACCCAGTACTTC | CATSRDRPGEGTQYF
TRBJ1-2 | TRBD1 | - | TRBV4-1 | TGCGCCAGCAGCCAAGTGAGGACAGGGGAGTATGGCTACACCTTC | CASSQVRTGEYGYTF
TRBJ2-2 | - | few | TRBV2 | TGTGCCAGCAGTTCGGACGGGGACGACACCGGGGAGCTGTTTTTT | CASSSDGDDTGELFF
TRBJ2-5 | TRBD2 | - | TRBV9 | TGTGCCAGCAGCGTAGCGGCTAGCGGGGGGCCCGGACAAGAGACCCAGTACTTC | CASSVAASGGPGQETQYF
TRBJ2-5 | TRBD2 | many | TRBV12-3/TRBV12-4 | TGTGCCAGCAGTCTAGCGGGAGAAGCTCTGGAGACCCAGTACTTC | CASSLAGEALETQYF
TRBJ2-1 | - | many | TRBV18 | TGTGCCAGCTCACCTCAATCCCACAATGAGCAGTTCTTC | CASSPQSHNEQFF
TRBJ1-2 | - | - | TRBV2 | TGTGCCAGCAGTGAAACGGGACTCCTCGAGGGCACCTTC | CASSETGLLEGTF
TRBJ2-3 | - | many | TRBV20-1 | TGCAGTGTCGTGCGGGCGGCAGATACGCAGTATTTT | CSVVRAADTQYF
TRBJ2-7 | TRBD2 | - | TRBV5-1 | TGCGCCAGCAGCTTGGGGACTAGCGGGAGCGAGCAGTACTTC | CASSLGTSGSEQYF
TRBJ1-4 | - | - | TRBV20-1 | TGCAGTGCCCCAGTCCTAACTAATGAAAAACTGTTTTTT | CSAPVLTNEKLFF
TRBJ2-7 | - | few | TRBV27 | TGTGCCACCCCGGTTCGGACACGCGAGCAGTACTTC | CATPVRTREQYF
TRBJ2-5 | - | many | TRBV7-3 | TGTGCCAGCAGCTTATCTCTGGGGGAGACCCAGTACTTC | CASSLSLGETQYF
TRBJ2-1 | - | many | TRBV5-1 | TGCGCCAGCAGCTTGGTTAGCTCCCCGACCTACAATGAGCAGTTCTTC | CASSLVSSPTYNEQFF
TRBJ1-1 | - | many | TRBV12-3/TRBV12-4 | TGTGCCAGCGCGAAGGCAGGATCTGGGGCTGAAGCTTTCTTT | CASAKAGSGAEAFF
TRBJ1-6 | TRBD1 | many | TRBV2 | TGTGCCAGCATCAGAAGGCAGGACAGGGGTGAAGGTTCACCCCTCCACTTT | CASIRRQDRGEGSPLHF
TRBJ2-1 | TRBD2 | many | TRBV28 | TGTGCCAGCAGTTCCGCGGCTAGCGGGTACAATGAGCAGTTCTTC | CASSSAASGYNEQFF
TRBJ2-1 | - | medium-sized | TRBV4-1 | TGCGCCAGCAGCCAAGTTGACATGATTATGTACAATGAGCAGTTCTTC | CASSQVDMIMYNEQFF
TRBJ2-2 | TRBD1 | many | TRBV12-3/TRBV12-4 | TGTGCCAGCAGGCCGACCGGGACAGCCGGGGAGCTGTTTTTT | CASRPTGTAGELFF
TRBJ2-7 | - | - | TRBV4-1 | TGCGCCAGCAGCCAAGTTTACGGGGAAGAGCAGTACTTC | CASSQVYGEEQYF
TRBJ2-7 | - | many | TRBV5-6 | TGTGCCAGCAGCTTTAGATCCTACGAGCAGTACTTC | CASSFRSYEQYF
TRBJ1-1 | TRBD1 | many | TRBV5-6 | TGTGCCAGCAGCAGATCCGGGACAGGTGACACTGAAGCTTTCTTT | CASSRSGTGDTEAFF
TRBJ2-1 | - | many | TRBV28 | TGTGCCAGCAGTCGAACAGGGAGTAGGAAGGAGCAGTTCTTC | CASSRTGSRKEQFF
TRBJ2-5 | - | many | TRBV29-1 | TGCAGCGTGGGAGATGGTGGGGAGACCCAGTACTTC | CSVGDGGETQYF
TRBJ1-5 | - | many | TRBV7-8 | TGTGCCAGCAGACTCGGGGCGAGCAATCAGCCCCAGCATTTT | CASRLGASNQPQHF
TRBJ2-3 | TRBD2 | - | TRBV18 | TGTGCCAGCTCACCCGGACTAGCGGGAGTGATCACAGATACGCAGTATTTT | CASSPGLAGVITDTQYF
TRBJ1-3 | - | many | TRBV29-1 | TGCAGCGTCGTCAACAGGGCTGGAAACACCATATATTTT | CSVVNRAGNTIYF
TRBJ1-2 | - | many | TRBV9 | TGTGCCAGCAGCTTATCGACCTATGGCTACACCTTC | CASSLSTYGYTF
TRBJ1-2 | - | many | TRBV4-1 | TGCGCCAGCAGCCAACCCGTACTCGGCGGCTACACCTTC | CASSQPVLGGYTF
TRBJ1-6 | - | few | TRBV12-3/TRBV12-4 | TGTGCCAGCAGTCTGACGGATACCGCTTCACCCCTCCACTTT | CASSLTDTASPLHF